These T cell receptor beta chains were read from a single sample in a study of cytotoxic CD8 clonotypes in ibrutinib-treated CLL. Generated by immunoSEQ multiplex PCR, the TCRdb table keeps only in-frame clones and is missing some. Here the sample spans hundreds of thousands of clones, around 66% being singletons. Specimen: PBMCs, collected after 36 months of ibrutinib treatment. These receptor sequences come from a human donor with chronic lymphocytic leukemia. Each CDR3 is given with its conserved first and last residue. The D gene is left open where the match is weak. A row's size may be missing; if present it is once, few, many or a size class.

v_call: TRBV29-1; clone_size: NA; j_call: TRBJ2-3; d_call: TRBD1; cdr3_length: 12; cdr3_aa: CSVAGGADTQYF; cdr3_nt: TGCAGCGTTGCAGGGGGTGCAGATACGCAGTATTTT
v_call: TRBV18; clone_size: few; j_call: TRBJ1-1; d_call: NA; cdr3_length: 12; cdr3_aa: CASSLSNTEAFF; cdr3_nt: TGTGCCAGCTCACTTTCTAACACTGAAGCTTTCTTT
v_call: TRBV5-1; clone_size: NA; j_call: TRBJ2-5; d_call: TRBD1; cdr3_length: 12; cdr3_aa: CATTDREETQYF; cdr3_nt: TGCGCCACTACGGACAGGGAAGAGACCCAGTACTTC
v_call: TRBV27; clone_size: NA; j_call: TRBJ2-3; d_call: NA; cdr3_length: 15; cdr3_aa: CASSLLAPSTDTQYF; cdr3_nt: TGTGCCAGCAGTTTATTGGCCCCGAGCACAGATACGCAGTATTTT
v_call: TRBV28; clone_size: NA; j_call: TRBJ2-1; d_call: NA; cdr3_length: 15; cdr3_aa: CASSYPGTYNFGQFF; cdr3_nt: TGTGCCAGCAGTTACCCGGGGACGTACAATTTCGGGCAGTTCTTC
v_call: TRBV5-1; clone_size: NA; j_call: TRBJ1-5; d_call: NA; cdr3_length: 15; cdr3_aa: CASSPVGALNQPQHF; cdr3_nt: TGCGCCAGCAGCCCCGTTGGAGCCCTCAATCAGCCCCAGCATTTT
v_call: TRBV6-5; clone_size: NA; j_call: TRBJ2-7; d_call: TRBD1; cdr3_length: 15; cdr3_aa: CASSQRQGRSYEQYF; cdr3_nt: TGTGCCAGCAGTCAAAGACAGGGTCGGTCCTACGAGCAGTACTTC
v_call: TRBV10-3; clone_size: NA; j_call: TRBJ2-1; d_call: NA; cdr3_length: 17; cdr3_aa: CAISQVVGFARGNEQFF; cdr3_nt: TGTGCCATCAGCCAGGTCGTTGGGTTTGCCAGGGGCAATGAGCAGTTCTTC
v_call: TRBV4-1; clone_size: NA; j_call: TRBJ2-2; d_call: NA; cdr3_length: 15; cdr3_aa: CASSQDRGYTGELFF; cdr3_nt: TGCGCCAGCAGCCAAGACCGGGGTTACACCGGGGAGCTGTTTTTT
v_call: TRBV7-8; clone_size: NA; j_call: TRBJ1-5; d_call: NA; cdr3_length: 14; cdr3_aa: CASSLGGASQPQHF; cdr3_nt: TGTGCCAGCAGCTTGGGGGGGGCTAGTCAGCCCCAGCATTTT
v_call: TRBV27; clone_size: NA; j_call: TRBJ1-1; d_call: NA; cdr3_length: 13; cdr3_aa: CASSFRWGTEAFF; cdr3_nt: TGTGCCAGCAGTTTCAGGTGGGGCACTGAAGCTTTCTTT
v_call: TRBV9; clone_size: NA; j_call: TRBJ2-6; d_call: NA; cdr3_length: 15; cdr3_aa: CASSVQHSGANVLTF; cdr3_nt: TGTGCCAGCAGCGTGCAGCACTCTGGGGCCAACGTCCTGACTTTC
v_call: TRBV14; clone_size: NA; j_call: TRBJ2-7; d_call: TRBD2; cdr3_length: 14; cdr3_aa: CASSQDWEGYEQYF; cdr3_nt: TGTGCCAGCAGCCAAGACTGGGAGGGTTACGAGCAGTACTTC
v_call: TRBV2; clone_size: few; j_call: TRBJ2-7; d_call: NA; cdr3_length: 15; cdr3_aa: CASSEAVRSIYEQYF; cdr3_nt: TGTGCCAGCAGTGAAGCAGTGAGAAGCATCTACGAGCAGTACTTC
v_call: TRBV29-1; clone_size: NA; j_call: TRBJ2-3; d_call: NA; cdr3_length: 13; cdr3_aa: CSVLGGATDTQYF; cdr3_nt: TGCAGTGTCCTGGGGGGAGCCACAGATACGCAGTATTTT
v_call: TRBV14; clone_size: once; j_call: TRBJ1-4; d_call: NA; cdr3_length: 14; cdr3_aa: CASSQRTVNEKLFF; cdr3_nt: TGTGCCAGCAGCCAAAGGACAGTCAATGAAAAACTGTTTTTT
v_call: TRBV12-5; clone_size: NA; j_call: TRBJ2-7; d_call: TRBD1; cdr3_length: 15; cdr3_aa: CASGLVGQGAYEQYF; cdr3_nt: TGTGCTAGTGGTTTGGTGGGACAGGGGGCCTACGAGCAGTACTTC
v_call: TRBV6-1; clone_size: few; j_call: TRBJ1-2; d_call: NA; cdr3_length: 13; cdr3_aa: CASGAWISYVYTF; cdr3_nt: TGTGCCAGCGGTGCCTGGATTTCCTATGTCTACACCTTC
v_call: TRBV6-1; clone_size: NA; j_call: TRBJ1-5; d_call: NA; cdr3_length: 15; cdr3_aa: CASSRYFGEDQPQHF; cdr3_nt: TGTGCCAGCAGTCGGTATTTTGGGGAGGATCAGCCCCAGCATTTT
v_call: TRBV7-6; clone_size: NA; j_call: TRBJ1-3; d_call: NA; cdr3_length: 12; cdr3_aa: CASSRSGNTIYF; cdr3_nt: TGTGCCAGCAGTCGCTCTGGAAACACCATATATTTT
v_call: TRBV29-1; clone_size: NA; j_call: TRBJ2-7; d_call: NA; cdr3_length: 13; cdr3_aa: CSVEDHTTYEQYF; cdr3_nt: TGCAGCGTTGAGGATCATACTACCTACGAGCAGTACTTC
v_call: TRBV5-6; clone_size: NA; j_call: TRBJ1-1; d_call: NA; cdr3_length: 14; cdr3_aa: CASSRLDTDTEAFF; cdr3_nt: TGTGCCAGCAGCCGATTAGACACAGACACTGAAGCTTTCTTT
v_call: TRBV10-2; clone_size: once; j_call: TRBJ1-5; d_call: NA; cdr3_length: 16; cdr3_aa: CASSESAGTSNQPQHF; cdr3_nt: TGCGCCAGCAGTGAGTCGGCAGGGACGAGCAATCAGCCCCAGCATTTT
v_call: TRBV7-2; clone_size: few; j_call: TRBJ1-2; d_call: NA; cdr3_length: 11; cdr3_aa: CASSLVPGYTF; cdr3_nt: TGTGCCAGCAGCTTAGTCCCCGGCTACACCTTC
v_call: TRBV27; clone_size: few; j_call: TRBJ1-2; d_call: TRBD1; cdr3_length: 14; cdr3_aa: CASSSGQFNYGYTF; cdr3_nt: TGTGCCAGCAGTTCGGGACAGTTCAACTATGGCTACACCTTC
v_call: TRBV19; clone_size: NA; j_call: TRBJ2-2; d_call: NA; cdr3_length: 16; cdr3_aa: CASSMPGVGDTGELFF; cdr3_nt: TGTGCCAGTAGTATGCCGGGCGTCGGGGACACCGGGGAGCTGTTTTTT
v_call: TRBV20-1; clone_size: NA; j_call: TRBJ2-5; d_call: NA; cdr3_length: 10; cdr3_aa: CSLAQRPQYF; cdr3_nt: TGCAGTCTAGCCCAAAGGCCCCAGTACTTC